These 10 T cell receptor beta chains were all obtained from the same sample, sequenced in a study of blood T cell repertoires in COVID-19. Generated by immunoSEQ multiplex PCR, the TCRdb table keeps only in-frame clones and is missing some. The sample has some 200,000 clones; 81% are singletons. Source material: PBMCs or T cells enriched from blood (not recorded which). The source is a woman between 50 and 59 years old with acute COVID-19.

V gene TRBV4-3 combines with J gene TRBJ2-7, with a possible D match to TRBD1 (6 bases). Germline CDR1 is LGHNA and CDR2 is YSLEER. Trimming shortened V by 1 base and J by 1 base, and 11 bases separated the two germline ends. This CDR3 comprises 15 residues. The CDR3 DNA reads as TGCGCCAGCAGCCAAGCTCTACAGGGTTCCTACGAGCAGTACTTC. Residues: CASSQALQGSYEQYF.

J is TRBJ2-1 and V is TRBV3-1 (or the pseudogene TRBV3-2); 9 bases are shared with TRBD2. This CDR3 spans 17 amino acids. From germline, CDR1 is LGHDT and CDR2 YNNKEL (reference sequence). V gave up 4 bases and J gave up 0 bases; unmatched junction bases: 7. For the CDR3, the DNA is TGTGCCAGCAGCCGATATCTTAGCGGGAGCTCCTACAATGAGCAGTTCTTC. Its protein product is CASSRYLSGSSYNEQFF.

The gene calls are TRBV21-1 and TRBJ1-1; the table names TRBD1, a call not compared with the DNA. TRBV21-1 is reported as a pseudogene. This CDR3 region has 17 residues. The CDR3 loop is CASSSDRGRLRDTEAFF. For the CDR3, the DNA is TGTGCCAGCAGCAGTGACAGGGGCCGGTTACGTGACACTGAAGCTTTCTTT.

The rearrangement uses TRBV9 and TRBJ1-1; D may be TRBD1 (5 bases). V lost 3 bases and J 2 bases, leaving 14 bases between the germline ends. The germline CDR1 and CDR2 sequences are SGDLS and YYNGEE. The CDR3 consists of 15 residues. The chain's CDR3 is CASSATGRGNTEAFF. The CDR3 DNA is TGTGCCAGCAGCGCAACCGGGAGGGGTAACACTGAAGCTTTCTTT.

The count of this clone is one. The CDR3 DNA is TGTGCCAGCAGCGGGACAGACCTCACCGGGGAGCTGTTTTTT. Translation: CASSGTDLTGELFF. V gene TRBV7-9 combines with J gene TRBJ2-2; TRBD1 matches at 7 bases. The CDR3 has 14 amino acids. In germline, CDR1 is SEHNR, CDR2 FQNEAQ (reference sequence). With V trimmed by 5 bases and J by 4 bases, 4 bases remained unmatched.

V usage is TRBV7-8 and J usage is TRBJ2-1; 8 bases agree with TRBD1. Germline assignment: CDR1 SGHVS and CDR2 FQNEAQ. V was pared by 5 bases and J by 7 bases, with 10 bases of the junction left unmatched. The CDR3 length is 15 residues. In DNA, the CDR3 is TGTGCCAGCAGCCCCCAGCAGGGGGCGCGTAATGAGCAGTTCTTC. The encoded protein is CASSPQQGARNEQFF.

On this clone itself: An end of the junction differs from the germline gene, which may be a read error. The V and J genes are TRBV7-7 and TRBJ2-1; possibly TRBD2 for D (6 bases). The germline V gene has CDR1 SSHAT and CDR2 FNYEAQ (reference sequence). This CDR3 is 14 amino acids long. The CDR3 reads CASSLTGGYNEQFF. The CDR3 DNA reads as TGTGCTAGCAGCTTGACCGGGGGATACAATGAGCAGTTCTTC.

The V call is TRBV6-2 or TRBV6-3, the J call TRBJ1-1; D is ambiguous. CDR1 and CDR2 from the germline V gene are MNHEY and SVGEGT. CDR3 length: 14 amino acids. Trimming stripped 4 bases from V and 6 bases from J, with 15 bases between. The CDR3 is CASSSQVMVAEAFF. CDR3 bases: TGTGCCAGCAGTTCTCAGGTCATGGTTGCTGAAGCTTTCTTT.

The CDR3 DNA follows: TGTGCCAGCAGCCCCCTGACAGGGGTTAGTCACTATGGCTACACCTTC. It is translated as CASSPLTGVSHYGYTF. The V call is TRBV3-1 (or the pseudogene TRBV3-2), the J call TRBJ1-2; TRBD1 matches 8 bases. The CDR3 is 16 residues long. J was trimmed by 3 bases and V by 4 bases; bases with no gene match: 10. Germline V gene data show CDR1 as LGHDT and CDR2 as YNNKEL (reference sequence).

V is TRBV19 and J is TRBJ1-2; TRBD1 agrees at 10 bases. In germline, CDR1 is LNHDA, CDR2 SQIVND (reference sequence). The V segment lost 3 bases and the J segment 4 bases; nucleotides outside the gene matches: 5. This CDR3 contains 15 residues. The CDR3 is CASSMPGTGVYGYTF. The DNA of the CDR3 is TGTGCCAGTAGTATGCCCGGGACAGGGGTCTATGGCTACACCTTC.